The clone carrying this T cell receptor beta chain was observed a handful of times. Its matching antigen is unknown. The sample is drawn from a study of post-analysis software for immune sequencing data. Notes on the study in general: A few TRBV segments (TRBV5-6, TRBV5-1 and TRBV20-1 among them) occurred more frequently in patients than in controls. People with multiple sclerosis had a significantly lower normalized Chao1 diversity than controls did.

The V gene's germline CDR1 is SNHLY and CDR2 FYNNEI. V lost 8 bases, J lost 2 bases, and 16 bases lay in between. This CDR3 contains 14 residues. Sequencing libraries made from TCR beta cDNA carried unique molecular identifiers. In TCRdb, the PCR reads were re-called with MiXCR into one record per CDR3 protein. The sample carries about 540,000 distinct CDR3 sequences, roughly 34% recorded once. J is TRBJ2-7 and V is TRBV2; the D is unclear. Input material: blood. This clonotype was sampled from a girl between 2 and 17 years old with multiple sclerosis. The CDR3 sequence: CASSIQPIPYEQYF. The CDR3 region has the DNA TGTGCCAGCTCCATACAACCGATCCCCTACGAGCAGTACTTC.